Following are 11 T cell receptor beta chains from one sample sequenced in a study of OX40 agonist ivuxolimab in advanced cancers. Measured with immunoSEQ multiplex PCR; TCRdb has only the in-frame clones, and not every one. The sample lists roughly 69,000 clones; approximately 89% were seen once. The material was CD4+ or CD8+ T cells sorted from blood, obtained in a trial of the OX40 agonist ivuxolimab. These receptors were taken from an adult with an advanced solid tumor such as melanoma, head and neck, liver or kidney cancer.

As DNA, the CDR3 is TGTGCCAGCAGCTTAGGGCTGGGCCCTTCCGGGTACACCTTC. It yields the protein CASSLGLGPSGYTF. V usage is TRBV7-2 and J usage is TRBJ1-2; unclear D gene. The CDR3 length is 14 residues. Germline assignment: CDR1 SGHTA and CDR2 FQGNSA. V shed 1 base and J shed 11 bases, with 17 bases lying between them.

This sequence joins TRBV30 and TRBJ2-1, with 8 bases identical to TRBD2. Germline V lookup: CDR1 GTSNPN, CDR2 SVGIG (reference sequence). This CDR3 is built from 16 residues. With V trimmed by 3 bases and J by 0 bases, 7 bases remained unmatched. The DNA of the CDR3 is TGTGCCTGGAGAGTCGGTGCGGGGGGCTCCTACAATGAGCAGTTCTTC. Residues: CAWRVGAGGSYNEQFF.

V and J are TRBV5-1 and TRBJ2-7; tentatively, D is TRBD1 (6 bases). The V end was cut by 6 bases, the J end by 5 bases, with 15 bases between. Germline loops: CDR1 SGHRS, CDR2 YFSETQ. The CDR3 contains 13 residues. CDR3 coding DNA: TGCGCCAGCAACCAAGGACAGTCGAACGAGCAGTACTTC. The encoded protein is CASNQGQSNEQYF.

The table lists this clone with a count of one. This sequence joins TRBV4-1 and TRBJ1-4; unclear D gene. V shed 0 bases and J shed 4 bases, with 15 bases lying between them. The CDR3 runs to 17 residues. Germline values: CDR1 MGHRA, CDR2 YSYEKL. In nucleotides, the CDR3 is TGCGCCAGCAGCCAAGAACTAGCGGGGTCGGTTAATGAAAAACTGTTTTTT. As protein: CASSQELAGSVNEKLFF.

This chain joins TRBV12-5 and TRBJ2-7; D is unresolved. This CDR3 has 14 amino acids. V gave up 6 bases and J gave up 6 bases, with 18 bases separating them. The germline gives CDR1 LGHNT, CDR2 FRNRAP. This chain's CDR3 is CASGSSALMREQYF. The CDR3 bases are TGTGCTAGTGGGTCCTCAGCCCTGATGCGCGAGCAGTACTTC.

This chain links TRBV9 with TRBJ2-3; D tentatively fits TRBD1 or TRBD2 (5 bases each). The germline V and J ends were trimmed by 0 bases and 1 base, with 9 bases remaining between them. The CDR3 spans 15 residues. Germline values: CDR1 SGDLS, CDR2 YYNGEE. As DNA, the CDR3 is TGTGCCAGCAGCGTAGCGTCGGGGCGCACAGATACGCAGTATTTT. Amino acids: CASSVASGRTDTQYF. Looking up the rest from reference TRBV9 and TRBJ2-3 gives the full variable domain: DSGVTQTPKHLITATGQRVTLRCSPRSGDLSVYWYQQSLDQGLQFLIQYYNGEERAKGNILERFSAQQFPDLHSELNLSSLELGDSALYFCASSVASGRTDTQYFGPGTRLTVL.

The rearrangement uses TRBV30 and TRBJ1-2, with a weak D call TRBD1 (5 bases). Germline CDR1 is GTSNPN and CDR2 is SVGIG (reference sequence). CDR3 length equals 12 residues. Trimming cost V 3 bases and J 6 bases, with 11 bases left between them. Written as DNA, the CDR3 is TGTGCCTGGAGGAGAGACAGTGATGGCTACACCTTC. This sequence encodes CAWRRDSDGYTF.

The chain employs TRBV10-3 and TRBJ2-2; no definite D call. The CDR3 covers 14 residues. In germline, CDR1 is ENHRY, CDR2 SYGVKD. Trimming cost V 6 bases and J 7 bases, with 15 bases left between them. CDR3 loop: CAISRDGGDGELFF. The CDR3 DNA sequence: TGTGCCATCAGCCGCGACGGTGGGGACGGGGAGCTGTTTTTT.

The chain has TRBV6-5 and TRBJ2-5; D not certain. This CDR3 comprises 14 residues. The V gene's germline CDR1 is MNHEY and CDR2 SVGAGI. Trimming shortened V by 2 bases and J by 1 base, and 8 bases separated the two germline ends. In nucleotides, the CDR3 is TGTGCCAGCAGTTACGCGTACACCCAAGAGACCCAGTACTTC. Translated: CASSYAYTQETQYF.

The chain carries TRBV10-3 and TRBJ1-1; D is perhaps TRBD1 (5 bases). V lost 6 bases to trimming and J lost 9 bases, with 17 bases between them. The CDR3 contains 13 residues. Per germline, CDR1 ENHRY and CDR2 SYGVKD. The CDR3 DNA reads TGTGCCATCAGAGATCCCAAGGGACCTCAAGCTTTCTTT. Amino acid sequence: CAIRDPKGPQAFF.

The chain carries TRBV10-2 and TRBJ2-2, with TRBD2 matching over 12 bases. Germline loops: CDR1 WSHSY, CDR2 SAAADI. The CDR3 is 17 amino acids. Trimming took 4 bases from V and 1 from J; bases not matched to a gene: 4. CDR3 DNA sequence: TGCGCCAGCAGTGGAGTGGGACTAGCGGGGAACACCGGGGAGCTGTTTTTT. Protein: CASSGVGLAGNTGELFF.